This T cell receptor (beta chain) stems from a study of blood T cell repertoires in COVID-19. Study information: Samples of COVID-19 (acute and convalescent) were obtained from the United States, Italy and Spain. T cells, B-cell-depleted T cells, or PBMCs supplied cDNA or gDNA.

Germline V gene data show CDR1 as LGHNA and CDR2 as YNFKEQ. The CDR3 contains 16 residues. The V gene end was trimmed by 0 bases and the J gene end by 7 bases; junction bases not matched to a gene: 10. Original analysis: The authors estimated nucleated cell counts from reference gene primer amplification. Assay: immunoSEQ multiplex PCR; the TCRdb copy retains only in-frame clones and omits some. The D gene and trimming were derived from the DNA, and the V and J assignments and clone size from that table. The data contain 150,000 to 200,000 clones, roughly 79% of them singletons. Seattle cases were enrolled at active infection and followed longitudinally.

Specimen: peripheral blood. V and J are TRBV4-2 and TRBJ2-7; TRBD2 aligns across 9 bases. This clonotype was obtained from a woman older than 75 with COVID-19, enrolled during active disease. The CDR3 coding sequence is TGTGCCAGCAGCCAAGATCCAGCGGGGGGCGCTTTTGAGCAGTACTTC. Protein sequence: CASSQDPAGGAFEQYF.